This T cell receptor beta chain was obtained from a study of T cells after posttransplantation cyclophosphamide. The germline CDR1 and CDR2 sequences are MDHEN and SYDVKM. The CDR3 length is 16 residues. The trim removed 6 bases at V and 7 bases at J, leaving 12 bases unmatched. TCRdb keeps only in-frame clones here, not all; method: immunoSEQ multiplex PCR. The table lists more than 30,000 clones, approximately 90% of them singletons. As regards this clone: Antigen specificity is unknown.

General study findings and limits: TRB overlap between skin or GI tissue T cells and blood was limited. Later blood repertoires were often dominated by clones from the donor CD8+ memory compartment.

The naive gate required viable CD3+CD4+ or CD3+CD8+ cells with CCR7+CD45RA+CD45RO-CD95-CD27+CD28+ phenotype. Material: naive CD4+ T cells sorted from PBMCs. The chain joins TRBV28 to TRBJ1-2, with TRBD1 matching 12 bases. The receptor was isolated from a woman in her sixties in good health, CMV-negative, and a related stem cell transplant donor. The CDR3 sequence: CASSLAGTGGAGGYTF. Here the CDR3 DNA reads TGTGCCAGCAGCCTCGCCGGGACAGGGGGCGCGGGTGGCTACACCTTC.